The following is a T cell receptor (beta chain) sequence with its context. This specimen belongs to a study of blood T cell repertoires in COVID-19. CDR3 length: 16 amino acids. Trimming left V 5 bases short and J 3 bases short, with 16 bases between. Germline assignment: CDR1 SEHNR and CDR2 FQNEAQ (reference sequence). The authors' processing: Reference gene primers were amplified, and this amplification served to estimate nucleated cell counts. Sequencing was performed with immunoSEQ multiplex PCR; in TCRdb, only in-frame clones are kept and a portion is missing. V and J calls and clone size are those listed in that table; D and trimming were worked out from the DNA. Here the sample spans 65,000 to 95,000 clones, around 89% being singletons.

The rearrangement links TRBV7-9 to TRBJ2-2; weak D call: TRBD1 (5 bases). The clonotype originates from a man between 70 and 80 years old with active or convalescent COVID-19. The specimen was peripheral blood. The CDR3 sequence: CASSTGSGSDTGELFF. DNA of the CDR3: TGTGCCAGCAGCACAGGCTCAGGCTCGGACACCGGGGAGCTGTTTTTT.